Listed below are T cell receptor beta chains from one sample, sequenced in a study of beta chain features in type 1 diabetes. Clones were sequenced by immunoSEQ multiplex PCR, and TCRdb holds only the in-frame ones, with some missing. The sample comprises 640,000 or so clones, over 12% of which are singletons, and approximately 0.043% rests with the top ten. The specimen sequenced was naive CD4+ T cells from blood. These receptors were taken from a man in his late teens or twenties with type 1 diabetes. Each CDR3 is given with its conserved first and last residue. D genes are given only for firm matches. Clone size is given for some rows only: seen once, a few or many times, or a class if the clone is expanded.

j_call d_call clone_size v_call cdr3_nt cdr3_aa
TRBJ2-7 TRBD1 few TRBV6-5 TGTGCCGTTACCCGGACAGGTGACTCCTACGAGCAGTACTTC CAVTRTGDSYEQYF
TRBJ1-5 . few TRBV4-1 TGCGCCAGCAGCACGGCTTCGAATCAGCCCCAGCATTTT CASSTASNQPQHF
TRBJ2-7 TRBD1 . TRBV7-8 TGTGCCAGCAGCTTAGCCCCCGCAGGGGGTGCCGATGGGCAGTACTTC CASSLAPAGGADGQYF
TRBJ2-3 . few TRBV14 TGTGCCAGCAGCCCTCAGGGAGCGGATACGCAGTATTTT CASSPQGADTQYF
TRBJ1-1 . few TRBV30 TGTGCCTGGAGTGTATTATCCTACAACACTGAAGCTTTCTTT CAWSVLSYNTEAFF
TRBJ2-7 . . TRBV7-2 TGTGCCAGCAGCACACAGACAGGCTACGAGCAGTACTTC CASSTQTGYEQYF
TRBJ1-5 . . TRBV5-1 TGCGCCAGCAGCTTCACCGGGCCCTATAGCAATCAGCCCCAGCATTTT CASSFTGPYSNQPQHF
TRBJ2-1 . . TRBV6-6 TGTGCCAGCAGTTCCAACTACAATGAGCAGTTCTTC CASSSNYNEQFF
TRBJ2-1 TRBD2 . TRBV5-1 TGCGCCAGCAGGGCCGGGACTAGCGGGAGAATCGATGAGCAGTTCTTC CASRAGTSGRIDEQFF
TRBJ1-6 . few TRBV6-1 TGTGCCAGCAGTGAGACAGCGAACCATAATTCACCCCTCCACTTT CASSETANHNSPLHF
TRBJ1-3 . . TRBV15 TGTGCCACCAGCACCCAGGGCGCTGGAAACACCATATATTTT CATSTQGAGNTIYF
TRBJ1-5 . . TRBV25-1 TGTGCCAGCGGGAACACTGTAGGGGCCCAGCATTTT CASGNTVGAQHF
TRBJ2-5 . . TRBV7-2 TGTGCCAGCACCTTCTCGTTGGGACAAGAGACCCAGTACTTC CASTFSLGQETQYF
TRBJ2-3 TRBD2 few TRBV5-4 TGTGCCAGCATCATTAGTGGAGAGCGGGGGGGCGGAAATACGCAGTATTTT CASIISGERGGGNTQYF
TRBJ1-5 . few TRBV29-1 TGCAGCGTTGACGAGCCAGGGCAGCCCCAGCATTTT CSVDEPGQPQHF
TRBJ1-1 . . TRBV27 TGTGCCAGCAGTTTATCGATGATACTAGGGAAGAACACTGAAGCTTTCTTT CASSLSMILGKNTEAFF
TRBJ1-2 . few TRBV28 TGTGCCAGTCTAAAGTTCGCGGAAAGTGGCTACACCTTC CASLKFAESGYTF
TRBJ2-7 TRBD2 few TRBV30 TGTGCCTCCACCCCCCCATCAGCGGGAGTAACCTACGAGCAGTACTTC CASTPPSAGVTYEQYF
TRBJ1-2 . few TRBV13 TGTGCCAGCAGCCCTAGGTTTGGAAACTATGGCTACACCTTC CASSPRFGNYGYTF
TRBJ2-3 . . TRBV4-1 TGCGCCAGCAGCCAAGATGAGGTCCCGCGCACAGATACGCAGTATTTT CASSQDEVPRTDTQYF
TRBJ1-6 . few TRBV9 TGTGCCAGCAGCGGAGGAGGACATCCTTGGGGTTCACCCCTCCACTTT CASSGGGHPWGSPLHF
TRBJ1-2 . few TRBV4-3 TGCGCCAGCAGCCAAGGGGGCCATGGCTACACCTTC CASSQGGHGYTF